This T cell receptor (beta chain) comes out of a study of blood T cell repertoires in COVID-19. Germline V gene sequence: CDR1 KGHSH, CDR2 LQKENI. V lost 2 bases and J lost 4, with 9 bases in between. The CDR3 totals 14 residues. The data were produced by immunoSEQ multiplex PCR, yet TCRdb's version contains in-frame clones alone and is incomplete. The table includes 75,000 to 80,000 clones, roughly 89% detected once. The sequence came from a human donor in a cohort sampled during active COVID-19. The chain links TRBV18 to TRBJ1-5; possible D gene TRBD1, 5 bases. Material: peripheral blood. This CDR3 reads CASSPARGNQPQHF. For the CDR3, the DNA is TGTGCCAGCTCACCAGCGCGGGGGAATCAGCCCCAGCATTTT.